This TCR beta chain derives from a study of beta chain features in type 1 diabetes. Notes on the study in general: Reads derived from cDNA could over-represent cells showing high TCR expression. All four CD4+ subsets from Type 1 diabetes patients carried moderately but significantly shorter TCRB CDR3s. The study found fewer insertions and more deletions at VDJ junctions in type 1 diabetes patients.

This clone was counted only a few times. Antigen specificity is unknown. Every bit of the isolated RNA underwent reverse transcription, so sequencing read expressed TCRB transcripts. Using immunoSEQ multiplex PCR, the repertoire was profiled, and TCRdb retains in-frame clones only, with some absent. The sample lists around 99,000 clones; under 40% were seen once. The sample comprised stem cell memory CD4+ T cells from blood. The clonotype originates from a woman between 18 and 29 years old in good health.

As DNA, the CDR3 is TGTGCCTGGGGTTGGGGACAGGGGTCCTACGAGCAGTACTTC. Its translation is CAWGWGQGSYEQYF. The chain joins TRBV30 to TRBJ2-7, with 10 bases identical to TRBD1. J lost 1 base, V lost 5 bases, and 5 bases had no gene match. From germline, CDR1 is GTSNPN and CDR2 SVGIG (reference sequence). The CDR3 runs to 14 residues.